Listed below are T cell receptor beta chains from one sample, sequenced in a study of spatial heterogeneity in lung cancer. MiXCR, run by TCRdb on the 5' RACE reads, gives a single entry per CDR3 protein. The data show about 2,300 distinct CDR3 sequences, 15% seen once. Sequenced material: normal lung tissue next to the tumor, taken at surgery. These receptors were collected from a male donor with early-stage non-small cell lung cancer. Both conserved end residues are part of each CDR3. The D gene is left open where the match is weak. Clone size is not always given. Where it is, it says once, few, many or a class for expanded clones.

J	D	V	size	DNA	CDR3
TRBJ2-1	TRBD2	TRBV5-1	.	TGCGCCAGCAGCTGGGGACTAGCGGGGGAGTTATACAATGAGCAGTTCTTC	CASSWGLAGELYNEQFF
TRBJ2-1	TRBD2	TRBV5-4	.	TGTGCCAGCAGCTCTATGGTAGCGGGCCACAATGAGCAGTTCTTC	CASSSMVAGHNEQFF
TRBJ2-3	.	TRBV19	large	TGTGCCAGTAGTTCCCGATCTAGCATCGCGGGGACAGATACGCAGTATTTT	CASSSRSSIAGTDTQYF
TRBJ2-7	.	TRBV11-2	many	TGTGCCAGCAGCTTCGGTTACTACGAGCAGTACTTC	CASSFGYYEQYF
TRBJ2-3	TRBD2	TRBV9	few	TGTGCCAGCAGCGTAGCGGTGGGGACTAGCAAGAGCACAGATACGCAGTATTTT	CASSVAVGTSKSTDTQYF
TRBJ1-5	.	TRBV28	few	TGTGCCAGCAGCTCGACAGAGGCCGGGCAGCCCCAGCATTTT	CASSSTEAGQPQHF
TRBJ2-1	.	TRBV6-2/TRBV6-3	many	TGTGCCAGCAGTTGGGTTGGGCTAGCGAATGAGCAGTTCTTC	CASSWVGLANEQFF
TRBJ2-6	.	TRBV5-1	medium-sized	TGCGCCAGCAGCTTAACACCCTTCTCTGGGGCCAACGTCCTGACTTTC	CASSLTPFSGANVLTF
TRBJ2-5	TRBD1	TRBV5-6	medium-sized	TGTGCCAGCAGCATTAGGACAGGGGAGACCCAGTACTTC	CASSIRTGETQYF
TRBJ2-1	TRBD2	TRBV5-1	once	TGCGCCAGCAGCAGATCTAGCGGGAGGGCAAACAATGAGCAGTTCTTC	CASSRSSGRANNEQFF
TRBJ2-5	TRBD2	TRBV12-3/TRBV12-4	.	TGTGCCAGCAGTTTCAGCGGGAGAAGAGAGACCCAGTACTTC	CASSFSGRRETQYF
TRBJ2-5	.	TRBV9	.	TGTGCCAGCAGCGTGAACCCGGATAGATACCAAGAGACCCAGTACTTC	CASSVNPDRYQETQYF
TRBJ2-5	.	TRBV3-1	many	TGTGCCAGCAGTCCCGGGACGGAAGAGACCCAGTACTTC	CASSPGTEETQYF
TRBJ1-1	.	TRBV7-9	.	TGTGCCAGCAGCTTCGACGAGAACACTGAAGCTTTCTTT	CASSFDENTEAFF
TRBJ2-5	.	TRBV7-2	.	TGTGCCAGCACCCCTCCGGGGATAGGGGGGACCCAGTACTTC	CASTPPGIGGTQYF
TRBJ2-7	.	TRBV20-1	.	TGCAGTGCTAGAGCAGGGTGGGACGAGCAGTACTTC	CSARAGWDEQYF
TRBJ2-2	.	TRBV7-2	.	TGTGTCAGCAGCTCCGTAAGAGTGCTCGCGAACACCGGGGAGCTGTTTTTT	CVSSSVRVLANTGELFF
TRBJ2-2	.	TRBV4-1	many	TGCGCCAGCAGCCAACGGACGGGGGAGCTGTTTTTT	CASSQRTGELFF
TRBJ2-2	.	TRBV30	.	TGTGCCTGGACCGGGTACACCGGGGAGCTGTTTTTT	CAWTGYTGELFF
TRBJ2-1	.	TRBV6-2/TRBV6-3	medium-sized	TGTGCCAGCAGTTATAGGTCCTACAATGAGCAGTTCTTC	CASSYRSYNEQFF
TRBJ2-5	TRBD1	TRBV4-1	many	TGCGCCAGCAGCCAAGTTTCCGGGACAGGGACCCTTCAAGAGACCCAGTACTTC	CASSQVSGTGTLQETQYF
TRBJ2-2	.	TRBV3-1	medium-sized	TGTGCCAGCAGCCAAGGGCGAGGGGTGTCGAACACCGGGGAGCTGTTTTTT	CASSQGRGVSNTGELFF
TRBJ1-1	TRBD1	TRBV30	medium-sized	TGTGCCTGGACGGACAGGCTGCGGACTGAAGCTTTCTTT	CAWTDRLRTEAFF
TRBJ2-7	.	TRBV6-6	few	TGTGCCAGCAGTTACCAGCGGGTCTCCTACGAGCAGTACTTC	CASSYQRVSYEQYF
TRBJ1-2	.	TRBV12-3/TRBV12-4	medium-sized	TGTGCCAGCACCCTCGGACACCCCAGAGATGGCTACACCTTC	CASTLGHPRDGYTF